This TCR beta chain emerged from a study of CD4+ T cells in melanoma. As for this clone: Antigen: not known.

The CDR3 is 19 residues long. The V gene's germline CDR1 is LGHNA and CDR2 YNFKEQ. The J segment lost 0 bases and the V segment lost 2 bases, leaving 9 bases of the junction unmatched. Profiled with immunoSEQ multiplex PCR; TCRdb holds only in-frame clones, not every one. Of roughly 10,000 clones detected, 64% appear once; the ten largest clones hold approximately 13%. The study's findings and limits: CD8+ T cell, macrophage and B cell function reportedly correlated with neoantigen-specific CD4+ T cells. Diverse differentiation states were reported for melanoma neoantigen-specific CD4+ T cells.

V is TRBV4-2 and J is TRBJ2-6; 8 bases match TRBD1. This receptor was obtained from a human donor with melanoma. Material for sequencing was cells from a culture (not recorded whether cultured in vitro). The DNA for the CDR3 is TGTGCCAGCAGCCAATCACGACCAGGGGGCTCCTCTGGGGCCAACGTCCTGACTTTC. This encodes CASSQSRPGGSSGANVLTF.